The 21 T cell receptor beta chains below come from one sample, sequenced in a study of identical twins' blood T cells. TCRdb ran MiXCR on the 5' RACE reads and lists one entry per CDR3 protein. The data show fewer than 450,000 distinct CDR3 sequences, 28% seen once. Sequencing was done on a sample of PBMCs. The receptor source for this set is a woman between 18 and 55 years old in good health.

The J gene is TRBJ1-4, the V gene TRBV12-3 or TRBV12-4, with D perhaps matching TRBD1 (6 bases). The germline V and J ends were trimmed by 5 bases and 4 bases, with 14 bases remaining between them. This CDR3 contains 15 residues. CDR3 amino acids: CASSGQPEYNEKLFF. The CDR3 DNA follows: TGTGCCAGCAGTGGACAGCCCGAATATAATGAAAAACTGTTTTTT.

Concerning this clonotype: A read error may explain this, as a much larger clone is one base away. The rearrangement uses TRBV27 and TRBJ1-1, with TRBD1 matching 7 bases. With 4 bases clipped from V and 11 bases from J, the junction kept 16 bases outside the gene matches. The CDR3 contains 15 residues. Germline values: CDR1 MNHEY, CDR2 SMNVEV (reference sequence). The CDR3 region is CASSYSRDRGVNAFF. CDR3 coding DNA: TGTGCCAGCAGTTATTCCCGGGACAGAGGGGTTAATGCTTTCTTT.

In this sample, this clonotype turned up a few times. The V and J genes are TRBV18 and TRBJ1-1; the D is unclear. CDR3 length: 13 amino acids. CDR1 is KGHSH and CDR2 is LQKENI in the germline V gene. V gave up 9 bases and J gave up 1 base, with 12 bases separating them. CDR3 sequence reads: CASTKNRNTEAFF. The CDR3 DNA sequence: TGTGCCAGTACCAAAAACCGGAACACTGAAGCTTTCTTT.

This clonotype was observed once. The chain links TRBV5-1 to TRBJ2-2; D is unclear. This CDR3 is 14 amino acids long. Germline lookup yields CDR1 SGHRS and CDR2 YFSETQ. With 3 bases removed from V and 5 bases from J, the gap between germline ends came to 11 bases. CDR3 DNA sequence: TGCGCCAGCAGCTCGGAACCATCGACCGGGGAGCTGTTTTTT. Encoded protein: CASSSEPSTGELFF.

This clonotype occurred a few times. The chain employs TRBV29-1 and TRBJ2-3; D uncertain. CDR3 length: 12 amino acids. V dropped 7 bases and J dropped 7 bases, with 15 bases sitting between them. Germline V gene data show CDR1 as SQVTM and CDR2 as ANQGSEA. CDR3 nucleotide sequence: TGCAGCGGTGTCCCCGACACCAATACGCAGTATTTT. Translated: CSGVPDTNTQYF.

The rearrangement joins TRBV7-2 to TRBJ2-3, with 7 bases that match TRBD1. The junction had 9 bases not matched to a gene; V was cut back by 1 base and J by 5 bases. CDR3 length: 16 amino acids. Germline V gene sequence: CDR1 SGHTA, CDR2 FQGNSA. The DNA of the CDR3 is TGTGCCAGCAGCTTAGTAGACAGGGTGCGTGGAGATACGCAGTATTTT. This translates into CASSLVDRVRGDTQYF. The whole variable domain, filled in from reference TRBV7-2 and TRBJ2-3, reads GAGVSQSPSNKVTEKGKDVELRCDPISGHTALYWYRQSLGQGLEFLIYFQGNSAPDKSGLPSDRFSAERTGGSVSTLTIQRTQQEDSAVYLCASSLVDRVRGDTQYFGPGTRLTVL.

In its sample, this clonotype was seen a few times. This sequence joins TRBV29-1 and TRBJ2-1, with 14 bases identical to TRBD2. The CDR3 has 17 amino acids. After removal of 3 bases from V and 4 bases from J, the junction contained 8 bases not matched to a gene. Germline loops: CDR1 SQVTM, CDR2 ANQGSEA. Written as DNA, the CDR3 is TGCAGCGTTGAGGGACTAGCGGGAGTGAGGGGTTACAATGAGCAGTTCTTC. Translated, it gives CSVEGLAGVRGYNEQFF.

The CDR3 protein is CSVSSPYEQYF. CDR3 nucleotide sequence: TGCAGCGTTTCTAGCCCCTACGAGCAGTACTTC. This chain uses TRBV29-1 with TRBJ2-7; tentatively, D is TRBD2 (5 bases). Germline V gene data show CDR1 as SQVTM and CDR2 as ANQGSEA. The CDR3 totals 11 residues. Trimming took off 5 bases at V and 2 bases at J, with 7 bases between the two ends.

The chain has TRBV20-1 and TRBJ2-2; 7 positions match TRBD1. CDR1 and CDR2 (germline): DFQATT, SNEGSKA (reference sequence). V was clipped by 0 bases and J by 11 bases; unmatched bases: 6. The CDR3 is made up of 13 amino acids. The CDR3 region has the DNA TGCAGTGCTAGAGATCCTCACAGGGGTGAGCTGTTTTTT. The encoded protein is CSARDPHRGELFF.

The DNA for the CDR3 is TGTGCCTGGTCAGAGTACAATGAGCAGTTCTTC. Translated: CAWSEYNEQFF. The genes are TRBV30 and TRBJ2-1; D is unclear. Per the germline V gene, CDR1 is GTSNPN and CDR2 is SVGIG (reference sequence). The CDR3 has 11 amino acids. The ends were cut back, 5 bases at V and 4 bases at J, with 6 bases in the middle. Based on the CDR3 plus reference TRBV30 and TRBJ2-1, the full variable domain is SQTIHQWPATLVQPVGSPLSLECTVEGTSNPNLYWYRQAAGRGLQLLFYSVGIGQISSEVPQNLSASRPQDRQFILSSKKLLLSDSGFYLCAWSEYNEQFFGPGTRLTVL.

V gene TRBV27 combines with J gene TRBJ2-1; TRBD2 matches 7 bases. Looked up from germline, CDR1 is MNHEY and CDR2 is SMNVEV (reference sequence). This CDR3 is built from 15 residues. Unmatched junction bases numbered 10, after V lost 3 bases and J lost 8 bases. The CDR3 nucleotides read TGTGCCAGCAGTTTTATTGCGGGAGTTCTGGATGAGCAGTTCTTC. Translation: CASSFIAGVLDEQFF.

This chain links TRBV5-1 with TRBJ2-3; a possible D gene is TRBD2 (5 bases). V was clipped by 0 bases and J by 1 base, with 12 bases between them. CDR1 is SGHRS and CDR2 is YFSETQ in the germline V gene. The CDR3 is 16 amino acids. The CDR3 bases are TGCGCCAGCAGCTTGGATTCGGGAATGGGCACAGATACGCAGTATTTT. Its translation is CASSLDSGMGTDTQYF.

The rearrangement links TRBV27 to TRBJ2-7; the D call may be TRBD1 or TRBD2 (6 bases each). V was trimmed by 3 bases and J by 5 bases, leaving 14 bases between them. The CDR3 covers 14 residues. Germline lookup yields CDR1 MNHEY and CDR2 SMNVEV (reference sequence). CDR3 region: CASSFRGPFHEQYF. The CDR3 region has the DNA TGTGCCAGCAGTTTCCGGGGGCCCTTTCACGAGCAGTACTTC.

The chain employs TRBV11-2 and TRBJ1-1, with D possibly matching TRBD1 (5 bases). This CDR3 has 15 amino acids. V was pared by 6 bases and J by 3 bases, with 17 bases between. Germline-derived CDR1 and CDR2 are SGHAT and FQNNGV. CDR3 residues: CASRRSFGGHTEAFF. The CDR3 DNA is TGTGCCAGCAGACGAAGCTTTGGGGGTCACACTGAAGCTTTCTTT.

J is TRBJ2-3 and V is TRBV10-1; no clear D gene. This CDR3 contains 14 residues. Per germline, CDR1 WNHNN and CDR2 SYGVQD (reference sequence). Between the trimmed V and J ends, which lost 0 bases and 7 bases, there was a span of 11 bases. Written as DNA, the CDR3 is TGCGCCAGCAGTGAGTCGATGGTCCCATATACGCAGTATTTT. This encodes CASSESMVPYTQYF.

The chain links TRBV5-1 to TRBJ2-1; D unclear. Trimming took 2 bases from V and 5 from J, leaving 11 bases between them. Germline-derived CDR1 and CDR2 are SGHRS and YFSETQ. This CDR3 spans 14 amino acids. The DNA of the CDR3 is TGCGCCAGCAGCTTAGTTGGTGACAACAATGAGCAGTTCTTC. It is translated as CASSLVGDNNEQFF.

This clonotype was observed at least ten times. The CDR3 region is CASSQSPGTHQPQHF. The CDR3 nucleotides read TGTGCCAGCAGCCAGAGTCCGGGTACACATCAGCCCCAGCATTTT. The J gene is TRBJ1-5, the V gene TRBV2; D remains ambiguous. Per the germline V gene, CDR1 is SNHLY and CDR2 is FYNNEI. Trimming pared 6 bases from V and 5 bases from J, leaving 17 bases between. The CDR3 has 15 amino acids.

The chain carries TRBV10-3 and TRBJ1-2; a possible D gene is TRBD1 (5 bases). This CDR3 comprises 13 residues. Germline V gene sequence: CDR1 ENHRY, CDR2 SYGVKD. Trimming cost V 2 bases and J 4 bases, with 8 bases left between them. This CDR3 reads CAISEGDSYGYTF. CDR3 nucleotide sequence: TGTGCCATCAGTGAGGGTGACAGCTATGGCTACACCTTC.

The CDR3 loop reads CSASRSANTGELFF. The CDR3 nucleotides read TGCAGTGCTAGCCGTAGCGCCAACACCGGGGAGCTGTTTTTT. This chain joins TRBV20-1 and TRBJ2-2; the D gene is possibly TRBD2 (5 bases). Germline-derived CDR1 and CDR2 are DFQATT and SNEGSKA (reference sequence). The CDR3 loop spans 14 amino acids. Trimming took 3 bases from V and 2 from J, leaving 10 bases between them.

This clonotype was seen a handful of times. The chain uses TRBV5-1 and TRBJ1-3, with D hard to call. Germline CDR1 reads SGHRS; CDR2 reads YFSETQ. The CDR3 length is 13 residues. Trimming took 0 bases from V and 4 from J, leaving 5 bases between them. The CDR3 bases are TGCGCCAGCAGCTTGGCTCTCGGAAACACCATATATTTT. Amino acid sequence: CASSLALGNTIYF.

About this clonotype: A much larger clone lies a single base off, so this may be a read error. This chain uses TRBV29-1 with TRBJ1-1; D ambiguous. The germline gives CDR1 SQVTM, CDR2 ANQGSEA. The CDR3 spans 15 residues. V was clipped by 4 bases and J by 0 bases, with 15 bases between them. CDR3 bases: TGCAGCGTTGCCCGGGCGGCGGCAATGAACACTGAAGCTTTCTTT. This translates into CSVARAAAMNTEAFF. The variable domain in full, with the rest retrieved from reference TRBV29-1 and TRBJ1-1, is SAVISQKPSRDICQRGTSLTIQCQVDSQVTMMFWYRQQPGQSLTLIATANQGSEATYESGFVIDKFPISRPNLTFSTLTVSNMSPEDSSIYLCSVARAAAMNTEAFFGQGTRLTVV.